The 27 T cell receptor beta chains in this list originate from one sample, sequenced in a study of T cell clones after liver transplantation. Sequenced by immunoSEQ multiplex PCR; TCRdb stores in-frame clones only, minus some. The sample lists 9,000 to 10,000 clones; 75% to 80% were seen once. The sequences come from CD8+ T cells from blood, collected before liver transplant. The receptors shown here come from a human donor who received a liver transplant.

The J gene is TRBJ2-1, the V gene TRBV28, with 7 bases aligning to TRBD1. The CDR3 loop spans 14 amino acids. Germline V gives CDR1 MDHEN, CDR2 SYDVKM. J lost 0 bases, V lost 8 bases, and 4 bases had no gene match. Here the CDR3 DNA reads TGTGCCAGCCGACAGGGAGCCTCCTACAATGAGCAGTTCTTC. This gives the protein CASRQGASYNEQFF.

The chain combines TRBV29-1 with TRBJ2-7, with 7 bases aligning to TRBD1. CDR1 and CDR2 from the germline V gene are SQVTM and ANQGSEA. This CDR3 comprises 13 residues. V gave up 0 bases and J gave up 3 bases; unmatched junction bases: 2. CDR3 sequence reads: CSVEDRGNYEQYF. The CDR3 DNA is TGCAGCGTTGAAGACAGGGGGAACTACGAGCAGTACTTC.

V gene TRBV29-1 combines with J gene TRBJ2-7, with D maybe TRBD2 (5 bases). Deletions cut 3 bases from V and 2 bases from J, with 11 bases between. The CDR3 spans 13 residues. Germline V gives CDR1 SQVTM, CDR2 ANQGSEA. The CDR3 region is CSVEDLPTYEQYF. CDR3 nucleotide sequence: TGCAGCGTTGAGGACTTACCTACCTACGAGCAGTACTTC.

The rearrangement links TRBV13 to TRBJ2-1; D remains unclear. V was pared by 6 bases and J by 1 base, with 10 bases between. This CDR3 spans 14 amino acids. CDR1 PRHDT and CDR2 FYEKMQ come from the germline V gene (reference sequence). CDR3 residues: CASSPIRSYNEQFF. CDR3 bases: TGTGCCAGCAGTCCGATCAGGTCCTACAATGAGCAGTTCTTC.

This sequence joins TRBV12-5 and TRBJ2-1; unclear D gene. Germline V gene sequence: CDR1 LGHNT, CDR2 FRNRAP. V shed 1 base and J shed 6 bases, with 7 bases lying between them. The CDR3 sequence is 13 residues long. CDR3 residues: CASGLALSNEQFF. CDR3 nucleotide sequence: TGTGCTAGTGGTTTGGCACTTTCCAATGAGCAGTTCTTC.

This chain uses TRBV12-5 with TRBJ1-2, with D perhaps matching TRBD1 (5 bases). This CDR3 has 10 amino acids. CDR1 is LGHNT and CDR2 is FRNRAP in the germline V gene. The CDR3 DNA follows: TGTGCCTCGGGGGGCTATGGCTACACCTTC. This translates into CASGGYGYTF.

The chain combines TRBV5-6 with TRBJ2-3; 8 bases line up with TRBD2. The CDR3 loop spans 16 amino acids. Germline loops: CDR1 SGHDT, CDR2 YYEEEE. J lost 1 base, V lost 5 bases, and 9 bases had no gene match. The CDR3 sequence is CASSPRGGWRTDTQYF. CDR3 sequence (DNA): TGTGCCAGCAGTCCTCGGGGGGGCTGGCGCACAGATACGCAGTATTTT.

The rearrangement links TRBV7-2 to TRBJ1-2, with TRBD1 as a possible D gene (6 bases). This CDR3 contains 17 residues. The germline V and J ends were trimmed by 1 base and 0 bases, with 15 bases remaining between them. Germline CDR1 is SGHTA and CDR2 is FQGNSA. CDR3 region: CASSLGDISDANYGYTF. CDR3 bases: TGTGCCAGCAGCTTAGGGGACATCTCTGACGCTAACTATGGCTACACCTTC.

Worth noting for this clone: Lacking the conserved final phenylalanine or tryptophan, this CDR3 likely reflects a read error. The DNA is left out, because the CDR3 cannot be placed on it with certainty; the CDR3 is given as TCRdb lists it. This chain uses TRBV9 with TRBJ1-2. The CDR3 length equals 8 residues, ends included. Germline V gene lookup returns CDR1 SGDLS and CDR2 YYNGEE. CDR3 amino acids: CASSTPEL.

This clone was counted only a few times. V gene TRBV2 combines with J gene TRBJ1-2; unclear D gene. The CDR3 is 15 residues long. Per germline, CDR1 SNHLY and CDR2 FYNNEI. Trimming removed 3 bases at V and 0 bases at J, with 11 bases between. The CDR3 is CASSEAGGTNYGYTF. CDR3 in DNA: TGTGCCAGCAGTGAGGCAGGCGGAACTAACTATGGCTACACCTTC.

The rearrangement uses TRBV7-2 and TRBJ2-3; 9 positions agree with TRBD1. The CDR3 covers 15 residues. With V trimmed by 1 base and J by 4 bases, 3 bases remained unmatched. Germline V gives CDR1 SGHTA, CDR2 FQGNSA. The CDR3 region is CASSLVTGGPDTQYF. The CDR3 DNA reads as TGTGCCAGCAGCTTAGTAACAGGGGGCCCAGATACGCAGTATTTT.

This chain uses TRBV28 with TRBJ2-3, with D maybe TRBD2 (6 bases). The CDR3 is 14 amino acids. V was clipped by 5 bases and J by 5 bases, with 14 bases between them. CDR1 and CDR2 (germline): MDHEN, SYDVKM. The CDR3 protein is CASSLDLGGDTQYF. CDR3 DNA: TGTGCCAGCAGTCTCGACCTGGGAGGAGATACGCAGTATTTT.

The chain combines TRBV28 with TRBJ2-1, with 11 bases identical to TRBD2. The germline V gene has CDR1 MDHEN and CDR2 SYDVKM. J lost 4 bases, V lost 6 bases, and 5 bases had no gene match. The CDR3 runs to 15 residues. For the CDR3, the DNA is TGTGCCAGCAGACCTCTAGCGGGAGGATACAATGAGCAGTTCTTC. Protein: CASRPLAGGYNEQFF.

The CDR3: CASSEGVEAPETQYF. CDR3 nucleotide sequence: TGTGCCAGCAGTGAAGGGGTGGAAGCCCCGGAGACCCAGTACTTC. The chain uses TRBV6-1 and TRBJ2-5; D call uncertain. The CDR3 spans 15 residues. Between the trimmed V and J ends, which lost 1 base and 5 bases, there was a span of 14 bases. CDR1 and CDR2 from the germline V gene are MNHNS and SASEGT.

The CDR3 is CASSPLDSNYNEQFF. The DNA of the CDR3 is TGCGCCAGCAGCCCGCTTGACTCGAACTACAATGAGCAGTTCTTC. The J gene is TRBJ2-1, the V gene TRBV5-1; D unresolved. With 4 bases removed from V and 3 bases from J, the gap between germline ends came to 14 bases. The CDR3 has 15 amino acids. Germline V lookup: CDR1 SGHRS, CDR2 YFSETQ.

The chain links TRBV5-1 to TRBJ2-3; D might be TRBD2 (7 bases). This CDR3 comprises 16 residues. The germline V and J ends were trimmed by 0 bases and 2 bases, with 13 bases remaining between them. Germline V CDR1 and CDR2: SGHRS, YFSETQ. Here the CDR3 reads CASSLAEGGDTDTQYF. DNA for the CDR3: TGCGCCAGCAGCTTGGCGGAGGGGGGGGACACAGATACGCAGTATTTT.

The V call is TRBV5-1, the J call TRBJ2-1; TRBD1 matches 8 bases. Germline V gene data show CDR1 as SGHRS and CDR2 as YFSETQ. J gave up 0 bases and V 3 bases, and 2 bases lay outside the gene matches. There are 15 residues in the CDR3. The chain's CDR3 is CASSYDRGSYNEQFF. DNA of the CDR3: TGCGCCAGCAGCTACGACAGGGGCTCCTACAATGAGCAGTTCTTC. Drawing the rest from reference TRBV5-1 and TRBJ2-1, the complete variable domain is KAGVTQTPRYLIKTRGQQVTLSCSPISGHRSVSWYQQTPGQGLQFLFEYFSETQRNKGNFPGRFSGRQFSNSRSEMNVSTLELGDSALYLCASSYDRGSYNEQFFGPGTRLTVL.

V usage is TRBV7-3 and J usage is TRBJ2-1; 10 bases match TRBD2. The germline CDR1 and CDR2 sequences are SGHTA and FQGTGA. The CDR3 spans 15 residues. V gave up 5 bases and J gave up 6 bases; unmatched junction bases: 7. The DNA for the CDR3 is TGTGCCAGCAGCATACTAGCGGGGAGCTCCAATGAGCAGTTCTTC. The encoded protein is CASSILAGSSNEQFF.

The chain's CDR3 is CASSAQNTIYF. DNA of the CDR3: TGTGCCAGCAGCGCCCAAAACACCATATATTTT. J is TRBJ1-3 and V is TRBV9, with unresolved D. This CDR3 region has 11 residues. Germline V lookup: CDR1 SGDLS, CDR2 YYNGEE. Trimming stripped 3 bases from V and 6 bases from J, with 4 bases between.

The chain uses TRBV7-2 and TRBJ2-1; D call uncertain. The germline CDR1 and CDR2 sequences are SGHTA and FQGNSA. This CDR3 region has 13 residues. V was pared by 10 bases and J by 3 bases, with 13 bases between. CDR3 sequence reads: CATDVSGYNEQFF. The CDR3 nucleotides are TGTGCCACCGATGTCTCGGGCTACAATGAGCAGTTCTTC.

The chain carries TRBV27 and TRBJ2-1; the D gene is possibly TRBD2 (6 bases). CDR3 length: 14 amino acids. Trimming stripped 9 bases from V and 0 bases from J, with 12 bases between. In germline, CDR1 is MNHEY, CDR2 SMNVEV (reference sequence). In DNA form, the CDR3 reads TGTGCCAGTAATAGCGGTAGCTCCTACAATGAGCAGTTCTTC. Translating it yields CASNSGSSYNEQFF.

This clone was detected once. CDR3 nucleotides: TGTGCCAGCGCTCGGGGGGCATCCTACGAGCAGTACTTC. Its translation is CASARGASYEQYF. The genes are TRBV5-6 and TRBJ2-7; TRBD2 is a possible D gene (7 bases). The CDR3 covers 13 residues. Germline V gene data show CDR1 as SGHDT and CDR2 as YYEEEE. The V end lost 7 bases, the J end lost 1 base, and 12 bases lay between the germline ends.

The gene calls are TRBV7-9 and TRBJ2-3; D possibly corresponds to TRBD2 (6 bases). Germline V lookup: CDR1 SEHNR, CDR2 FQNEAQ (reference sequence). The CDR3 spans 17 residues. V was trimmed by 4 bases and J by 1 base, leaving 18 bases between them. Here the CDR3 DNA reads TGTGCCAGCAGCTCCACCGGGGGTTCTAGCGGCACAGATACGCAGTATTTT. Translation gives CASSSTGGSSGTDTQYF.

J is TRBJ2-5 and V is TRBV6-5; D is perhaps TRBD1 or TRBD2 (5 bases each). This CDR3 contains 13 residues. The germline V and J ends were trimmed by 5 bases and 4 bases, with 11 bases remaining between them. From germline, CDR1 is MNHEY and CDR2 SVGAGI. Here the CDR3 DNA reads TGTGCCAGCAGTCGGGACGGAGGAGAGACCCAGTACTTC. The encoded protein is CASSRDGGETQYF.

This clone has a single count. The rearrangement uses TRBV9 and TRBJ2-7; D tentatively reads TRBD1 or TRBD2 (6 bases each). Germline V CDR1 and CDR2: SGDLS, YYNGEE. The CDR3 totals 15 residues. V was shortened by 3 bases and J by 0 bases, with 13 bases between the two germline ends. CDR3 loop: CASSAEGGVSYEQYF. The CDR3 region has the DNA TGTGCCAGCAGCGCCGAGGGGGGCGTCTCCTACGAGCAGTACTTC.

The chain links TRBV7-2 to TRBJ2-7, with D hard to call. Germline loops: CDR1 SGHTA, CDR2 FQGNSA. V gave up 5 bases and J gave up 0 bases, with 8 bases separating them. The CDR3 is made up of 13 amino acids. CDR3 amino acids: CASSRSNSYEQYF. The CDR3 DNA reads as TGTGCCAGCAGCCGTAGCAACTCCTACGAGCAGTACTTC.

The rearrangement joins TRBV5-1 to TRBJ2-1; tentative D call: TRBD2 (5 bases). The CDR3 loop spans 14 amino acids. Germline CDR1 and CDR2: SGHRS and YFSETQ. Between the trimmed V and J ends, which lost 0 bases and 7 bases, there was a span of 11 bases. In DNA, the CDR3 is TGCGCCAGCAGCTTGGCACTAGTGGGGAATGAGCAGTTCTTC. The encoded protein is CASSLALVGNEQFF.